This T cell receptor (beta chain) was sequenced in a study of T cell responses to AZD1222 COVID-19 vaccine. The overall study: Investigators merged groups given second doses at roughly 4 or roughly 12 weeks. Notes on the study in general: Targets within unmutated variant regions were reportedly found for nearly half of spike-specific TCRs. Clonal diversity was possibly underestimated, and white British individuals and females predominated among donors. Seropositivity was recorded at baseline in only 5 or 6 AZD1222 recipients.

Turning to this clone: Its antigen is still unknown.

The assay was immunoSEQ multiplex PCR, and TCRdb's table has in-frame clones only and misses some. The profile shows about 140,000 clones, around nine tenths of them singletons. Sample: peripheral blood, taken on day 0 of AZD1222 vaccination. This receptor was identified in an adult in good health.

The CDR3 DNA reads TGTGCCAGCTCACCGAGTACAGGGATCTATGGCTACACCTTC. Translating it yields CASSPSTGIYGYTF. The rearrangement links TRBV18 to TRBJ1-2; perhaps TRBD1 as D (6 bases). The V and J ends lost 3 bases and 4 bases respectively, with 12 bases between them. This CDR3 contains 14 residues. Germline values: CDR1 KGHSH, CDR2 LQKENI.